The clone carrying this T cell receptor (beta chain) was picked up many times. The antigen is undetermined. Amplification of TCR beta CDR3 regions was performed using RNA transcripts as template. In the first-round RT-PCR of the TCR CDR3, the HTBI primer set was used. TCRdb reprocessed the multiplex PCR reads via MiXCR and lists one record per CDR3 protein. The data show a few hundred thousand distinct CDR3 sequences, around 13% seen once. The data originate from a study of T cells in Graves' hyperthyroidism and ophthalmopathy. Study results and caveats: Blood also contained most expanded thyroid clonotypes above 0.001.

Germline V gives CDR1 SGHTA, CDR2 FQGTGA. V was trimmed by 8 bases and J by 5 bases, leaving 12 bases between them. The CDR3 length is 12 residues. A patient was excluded if there was uncontrolled infection, other autoimmune disease, pregnancy or lactation. Together with thyroid ultrasound, orbital computed tomography, serum thyroxine and TRAb, clinical symptoms were used for diagnoses. The TCR comes from a woman aged 30 to 39 with Graves' ophthalmopathy. The sequenced material came from blood. This chain uses TRBV7-3 with TRBJ1-1; no firm D call. CDR3 nucleotide sequence: TGTGCCAGCTCCGACGGTCGGACTGAAGCTTTCTTT. It specifies CASSDGRTEAFF.